The clone carrying this T cell receptor beta chain was observed many times. TCRdb fed the RT-PCR reads into MiXCR, producing one record per CDR3 protein. Seen here are about 480,000 distinct CDR3 sequences, around 13% observed once, and the top ten hold around 13%. The data are from a study of response to subunit inactivated influenza vaccine. The CDR3 is made up of 14 amino acids. Germline V gene sequence: CDR1 SGHRS, CDR2 YFSETQ. Trimming cost V 7 bases and J 0 bases, with 14 bases left between them. The sequence was collected from a man aged 45-65 years who received an inactivated influenza vaccine. The sequencing here drew on PBMCs from blood, taken roughly 48 days after vaccination. The V gene is TRBV5-1, the J gene TRBJ2-7; D might be TRBD2 (5 bases). The DNA for the CDR3 is TGCGCCAGCGTCGAGGGTCCTGCCTCCTACGAGCAGTACTTC. The encoded protein is CASVEGPASYEQYF.